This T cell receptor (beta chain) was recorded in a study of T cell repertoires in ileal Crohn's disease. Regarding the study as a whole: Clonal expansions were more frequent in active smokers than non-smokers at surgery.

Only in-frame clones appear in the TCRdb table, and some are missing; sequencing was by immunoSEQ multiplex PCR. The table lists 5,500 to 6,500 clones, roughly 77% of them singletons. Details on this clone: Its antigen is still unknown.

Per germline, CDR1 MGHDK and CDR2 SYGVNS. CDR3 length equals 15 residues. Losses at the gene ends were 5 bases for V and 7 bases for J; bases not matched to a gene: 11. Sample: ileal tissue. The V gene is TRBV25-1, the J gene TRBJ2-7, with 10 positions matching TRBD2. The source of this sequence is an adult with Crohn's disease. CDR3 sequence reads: CASSLSRPSGGEQYF. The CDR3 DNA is TGTGCCAGCAGTCTCAGTAGGCCTAGCGGGGGAGAGCAGTACTTC.